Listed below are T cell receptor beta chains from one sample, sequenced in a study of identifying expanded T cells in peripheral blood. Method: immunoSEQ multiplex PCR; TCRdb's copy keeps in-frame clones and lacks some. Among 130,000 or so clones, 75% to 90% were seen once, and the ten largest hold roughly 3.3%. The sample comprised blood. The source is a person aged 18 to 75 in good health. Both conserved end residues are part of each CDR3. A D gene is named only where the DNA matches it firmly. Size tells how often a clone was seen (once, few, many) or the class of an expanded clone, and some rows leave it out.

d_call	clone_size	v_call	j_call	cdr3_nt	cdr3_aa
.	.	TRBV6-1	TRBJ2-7	TGTGCCAGCAGTGGTACTCACGGCCTCCGCACCTACGAGCAGTACTTC	CASSGTHGLRTYEQYF
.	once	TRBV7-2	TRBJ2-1	TGTGCCAGCAGCTTAGCACAGGGTGGGAATGAGCAGTTCTTC	CASSLAQGGNEQFF
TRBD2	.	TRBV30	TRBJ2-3	TGTGCCTGGAGTTTCGCGGGGGGGCAATCAGATACGCAGTATTTT	CAWSFAGGQSDTQYF
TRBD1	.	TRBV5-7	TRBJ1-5	TGTGCCAGCAGCCGCGGACAGGGAAAATCATGGCCCCAGCATTTT	CASSRGQGKSWPQHF
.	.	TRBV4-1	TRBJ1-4	TGCGCCAGCAGCCAAGTCTTAGGACCCGGTGAAAAACTGTTTTTT	CASSQVLGPGEKLFF
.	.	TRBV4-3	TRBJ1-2	TGCGCCAGCAGCCAAGATCGGGGGGCGGCTTTTACCGGGGGCTATGGCTACACCTTC	CASSQDRGAAFTGGYGYTF
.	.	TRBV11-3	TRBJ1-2	TGTGCCAGCAGCTTAGACAGCGACTATGGCTACACCTTC	CASSLDSDYGYTF
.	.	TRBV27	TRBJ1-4	TGTGCCAGCGGACGGGGGGGTAATGAAAAACTGTTTTTT	CASGRGGNEKLFF
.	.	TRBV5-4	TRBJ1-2	TGTGCCAGCAGCTTTATCGGAGGCTACACCTTC	CASSFIGGYTF
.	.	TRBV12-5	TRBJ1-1	TGTGCTAGTGGTTTTTGGAGGGGTACTGAAGCTTTCTTT	CASGFWRGTEAFF
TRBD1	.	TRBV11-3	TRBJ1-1	TGTGCCAGCAGCCAGTACCCAGGGGGCCCTGAAGCTTTCTTT	CASSQYPGGPEAFF
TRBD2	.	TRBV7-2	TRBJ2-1	TGTGCCAGCAAGGTAGCGGGGGACCGATACAATGAGCAGTTCTTC	CASKVAGDRYNEQFF
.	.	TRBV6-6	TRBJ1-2	TGTGCCAGCAGTTACTCTACAGGGTACTATGGCTACACCTTC	CASSYSTGYYGYTF
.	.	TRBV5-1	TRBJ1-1	TGCGCCAGCAGCTTCACTCAGGGCACTGAAGCTTTCTTT	CASSFTQGTEAFF
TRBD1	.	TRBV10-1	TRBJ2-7	TGCGCCAGCAGTTATGACAGGGGTTACGAGCAGTACTTC	CASSYDRGYEQYF
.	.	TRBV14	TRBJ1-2	TGTGCCAGCAGCCAAGGACTGAACTATGGCTACACCTTC	CASSQGLNYGYTF
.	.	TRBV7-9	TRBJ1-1	TGTGCCAGCAGCTTGGGGCGTACTGAAGCTTTCTTT	CASSLGRTEAFF
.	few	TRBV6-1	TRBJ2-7	TGTGCCAGCAGTGAAGTGCGTGGTCATGCCGAGCAGTACTTC	CASSEVRGHAEQYF
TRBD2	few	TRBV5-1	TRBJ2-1	TGCGCCAGCAGCTTGGGCCTAGCGGAGTACAATGAGCAGTTCTTC	CASSLGLAEYNEQFF
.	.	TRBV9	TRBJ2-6	TGTGCCAGCAGCCCCAGGGGAAAGGTGAACTCTGGGGCCAACGTCCTGACTTTC	CASSPRGKVNSGANVLTF
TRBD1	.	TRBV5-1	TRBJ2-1	TGCGCCAGCAGCCCGGACAGGGGGCTGGATGAGCAGTTCTTC	CASSPDRGLDEQFF
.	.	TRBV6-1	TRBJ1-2	TGTGCCAGCAGATCACATGGCTACACCTTC	CASRSHGYTF
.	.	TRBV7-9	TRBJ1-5	TGTGCCAGCAGCTTAGGGCAGGGCGCCAATCAGCCCCAGCATTTT	CASSLGQGANQPQHF
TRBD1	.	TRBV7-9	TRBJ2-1	TGTGCCAGCAGCCCCTCGTTCGGGACAGCCTACAATGAGCAGTTCTTC	CASSPSFGTAYNEQFF
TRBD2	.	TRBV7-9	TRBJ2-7	TGTGCCAGCAGCTTTGGTAGCGGGACCTACGAGCAGTACTTC	CASSFGSGTYEQYF
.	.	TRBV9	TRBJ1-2	TGTGCCAGCAGCGCGGGACTCAGGGGAGTTGGTAACTATGGCTACACCTTC	CASSAGLRGVGNYGYTF
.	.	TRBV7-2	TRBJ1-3	TGTGCCAGCAGCTTAGTTCAATCCCGCTCTGGAAACACCATATATTTT	CASSLVQSRSGNTIYF
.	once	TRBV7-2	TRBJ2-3	TGTGCCAGCAGCTTATCAGTAAGCACAGATACGCAGTATTTT	CASSLSVSTDTQYF
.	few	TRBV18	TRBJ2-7	TGTGCCAGCTCAATCAAACCGGGTCCCTACGAGCAGTACTTC	CASSIKPGPYEQYF
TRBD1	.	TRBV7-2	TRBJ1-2	TGTGCCAGCAGCACCGGGACAGACGTCTATGGCTACACCTTC	CASSTGTDVYGYTF
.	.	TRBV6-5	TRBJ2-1	TGTGCCAGCAGTTCCGTTTACAATGAGCAGTTCTTC	CASSSVYNEQFF
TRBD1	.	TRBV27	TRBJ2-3	TGTGCCAGCATTTCTGGGACAGGGGGTTCAGATACGCAGTATTTT	CASISGTGGSDTQYF
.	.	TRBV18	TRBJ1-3	TGTGCCAGCTCACAAAAGGGCTCTGGAAACACCATATATTTT	CASSQKGSGNTIYF
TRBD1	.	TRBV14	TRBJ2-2	TGTGCCAGCAGCCTTGGACAGGGGGCCGTCGGGGAGCTGTTTTTT	CASSLGQGAVGELFF
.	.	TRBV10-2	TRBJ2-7	TGCGCCAGCAGTGATCCCGGGACTCCAAGCTACGAGCAGTACTTC	CASSDPGTPSYEQYF
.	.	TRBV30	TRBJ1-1	TGTGCCTGGAGCCAACCTACTGAAGCTTTCTTT	CAWSQPTEAFF
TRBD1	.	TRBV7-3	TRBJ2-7	TGTGCCAGCAGTCGCGGGACAGGGGCCTACGAGCAGTACTTC	CASSRGTGAYEQYF
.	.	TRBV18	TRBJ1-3	TGTGCCAGCTCACCCGGGACAATTACTGGAAACACCATATATTTT	CASSPGTITGNTIYF
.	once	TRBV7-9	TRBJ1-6	TGTGCCAGCAGCCCACTGGGGTACGGAAATTCACCCCTCCACTTT	CASSPLGYGNSPLHF
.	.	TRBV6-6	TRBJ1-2	TGTGCCAGCACGGTGGGGGGCTATGGCTACACCTTC	CASTVGGYGYTF
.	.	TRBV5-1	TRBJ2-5	TGCGCCAGCAGCTTGGCCGATAAGACAGAGACCCAGTACTTC	CASSLADKTETQYF
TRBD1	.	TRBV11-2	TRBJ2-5	TGTGCCAGCAGCCGGGGACAGCTCAAAGAGACCCAGTACTTC	CASSRGQLKETQYF
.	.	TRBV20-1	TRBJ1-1	TGCAGTGCTAGTGGATATTCGGAAGCTTTCTTT	CSASGYSEAFF
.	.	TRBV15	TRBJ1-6	TGTGCCACCAGCAGAGATCCGCAGGGCGATTCACCCCTCCACTTT	CATSRDPQGDSPLHF
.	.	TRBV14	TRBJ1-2	TGTGCCAGCAGCTCAGGGAACTATGGCTACACCTTC	CASSSGNYGYTF
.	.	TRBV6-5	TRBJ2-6	TGTGCCAGCAGTTACGGCTCTGGGGCCAACGTCCTGACTTTC	CASSYGSGANVLTF
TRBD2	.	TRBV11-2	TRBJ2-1	TGTGCCAGCAGCCCTAGCGGGGGGTACAATGAGCAGTTCTTC	CASSPSGGYNEQFF
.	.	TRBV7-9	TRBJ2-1	TGTGCCAGCAGCAGCCGGGGGTCCTCCTACAATGAGCAGTTCTTC	CASSSRGSSYNEQFF